The entry below gives a single T cell receptor (beta chain) sequence along with its context. The sample originates from a study of blood T cell repertoires in COVID-19. This CDR3 contains 13 residues. Germline loops: CDR1 SGDLS, CDR2 YYNGEE. Trimming took off 2 bases at V and 0 bases at J, with 5 bases between the two ends. In the authors' methods: Researchers report that nucleated cell counts were estimated from reference gene primer amplification. This table comes from immunoSEQ multiplex PCR, and its TCRdb copy is limited to in-frame clones, with some not included. V and J calls and clone size follow that table, whereas D and trimming were derived from the DNA. The repertoire holds about 100,000 clones, with more than 85% as singletons.

The TCR sequence derives from a man aged 55 to 70 with acute or convalescent COVID-19. Input material: peripheral blood. The V gene is TRBV9, the J gene TRBJ1-1, with D uncertain. The CDR3 DNA reads TGTGCCAGCAGCGTCGTCGTGAACACTGAAGCTTTCTTT. Amino acid sequence: CASSVVVNTEAFF.